This TCR beta chain appears in the sequencing data of a study of blood T cell repertoires in COVID-19. Study-level background: Acute-phase and convalescent COVID-19 samples originated in the United States, Italy and Spain. T cells, B-cell-depleted T cells, or PBMCs supplied cDNA or gDNA.

In the original analysis: The authors estimated nucleated cell counts from reference gene primer amplification. The repertoire was sequenced with immunoSEQ multiplex PCR; TCRdb's copy has only in-frame clones and lacks some. V and J calls and clone size are copied from that table; D and trimming were computed from the DNA. The profile shows hundreds of thousands of clones, over 85% of them singletons. This clone was seen only once. Trimming stripped 3 bases from V and 0 bases from J, with 13 bases between. This CDR3 has 16 amino acids. Per germline, CDR1 SGHDT and CDR2 YYEEEE. During active infection, Seattle patients enrolled and were then monitored through disease.

This rearrangement joins TRBV5-6 to TRBJ1-5, with D unresolved. What was sequenced was peripheral blood. The TCR originated in a young woman with COVID-19, enrolled during active disease. The CDR3 loop is CASSSGSIYSNQPQHF. The CDR3 nucleotides are TGTGCCAGCAGCTCCGGGTCAATCTATAGCAATCAGCCCCAGCATTTT. Full variable domain (rest looked up from reference TRBV5-6 and TRBJ1-5): DAGVTQSPTHLIKTRGQQVTLRCSPKSGHDTVSWYQQALGQGPQFIFQYYEEEERQRGNFPDRFSGHQFPNYSSELNVNALLLGDSALYLCASSSGSIYSNQPQHFGDGTRLSIL.